Given below is one T cell receptor beta chain in context. Its antigen is unknown. TCRdb processed the reads anew with MiXCR; each CDR3 protein has one entry. Of more than 300,000 distinct CDR3 sequences in the sample, about 32% are singletons; the top ten hold about 13%. The germline CDR1 and CDR2 sequences are SQVTM and ANQGSEA. The CDR3 contains 13 residues. Trimming cost V 8 bases and J 8 bases; bases outside gene matches: 8. The data were obtained in a study of T cell repertoires in cytomegalovirus infection. This TCR derives from a human donor in good health (CMV status not recorded). Some clones in this sample may be carry-over from other donors' samples. This sample comprised cultured PBMCs, obtained from culture after CMV antigen stimulation. This chain connects TRBV29-1 to TRBJ2-1, with 11 bases fitting TRBD2. The CDR3 here is CSSMLAGGDEQFF. DNA for the CDR3: TGCAGCTCTATGTTAGCGGGAGGGGATGAGCAGTTCTTC.